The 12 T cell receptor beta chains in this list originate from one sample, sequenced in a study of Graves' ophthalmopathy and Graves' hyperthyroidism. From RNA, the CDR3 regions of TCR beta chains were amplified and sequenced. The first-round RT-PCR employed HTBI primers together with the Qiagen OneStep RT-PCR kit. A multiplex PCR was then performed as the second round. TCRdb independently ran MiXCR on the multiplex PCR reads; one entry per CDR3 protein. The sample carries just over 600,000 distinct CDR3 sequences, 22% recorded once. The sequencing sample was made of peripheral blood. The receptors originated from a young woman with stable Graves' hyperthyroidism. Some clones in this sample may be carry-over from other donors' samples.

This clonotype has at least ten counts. CDR3 protein: CASSLFPGTRTRGAKNIQYF. CDR3 DNA sequence: TGTGCCAGCAGTCTATTCCCCGGGACCAGGACGAGGGGAGCCAAAAACATTCAGTACTTC. The chain couples TRBV28 to TRBJ2-4; either TRBD1 or TRBD2 may supply D (5 bases each). In germline, CDR1 is MDHEN, CDR2 SYDVKM. Trimming cost V 5 bases and J 0 bases, with 26 bases left between them. The CDR3 loop spans 20 amino acids.

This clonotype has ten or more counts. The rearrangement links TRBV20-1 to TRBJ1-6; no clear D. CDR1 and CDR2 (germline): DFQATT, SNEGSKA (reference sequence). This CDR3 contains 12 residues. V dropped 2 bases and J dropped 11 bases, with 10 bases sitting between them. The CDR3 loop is CSARLGSTPLHF. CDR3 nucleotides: TGCAGTGCTAGACTAGGGAGTACACCCCTCCACTTT.

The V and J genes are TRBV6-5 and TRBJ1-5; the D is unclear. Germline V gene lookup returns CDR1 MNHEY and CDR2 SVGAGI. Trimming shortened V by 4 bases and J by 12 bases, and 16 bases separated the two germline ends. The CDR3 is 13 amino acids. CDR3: CASSSTPGRLQHF. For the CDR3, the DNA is TGTGCCAGCAGTTCTACTCCGGGAAGGCTCCAGCATTTT.

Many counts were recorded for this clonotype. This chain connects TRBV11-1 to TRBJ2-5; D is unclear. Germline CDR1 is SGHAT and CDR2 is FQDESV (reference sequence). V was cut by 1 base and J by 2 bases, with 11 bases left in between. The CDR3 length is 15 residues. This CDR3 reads CASSLGDGQQETQYF. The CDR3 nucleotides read TGTGCCAGCAGCTTAGGTGATGGTCAGCAAGAGACCCAGTACTTC.

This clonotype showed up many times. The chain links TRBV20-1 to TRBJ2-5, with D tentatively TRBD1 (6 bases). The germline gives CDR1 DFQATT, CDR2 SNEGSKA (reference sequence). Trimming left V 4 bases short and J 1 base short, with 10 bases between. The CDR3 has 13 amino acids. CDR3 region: CSANQGFQETQYF. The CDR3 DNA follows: TGCAGTGCTAATCAGGGGTTCCAAGAGACCCAGTACTTC.

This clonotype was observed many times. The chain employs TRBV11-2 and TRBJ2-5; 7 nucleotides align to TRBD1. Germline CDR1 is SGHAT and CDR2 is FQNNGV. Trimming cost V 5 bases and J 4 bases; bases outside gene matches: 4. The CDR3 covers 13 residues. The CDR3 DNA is TGTGCCAGCAGCGCGGACAGGATAGAGACCCAGTACTTC. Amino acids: CASSADRIETQYF.

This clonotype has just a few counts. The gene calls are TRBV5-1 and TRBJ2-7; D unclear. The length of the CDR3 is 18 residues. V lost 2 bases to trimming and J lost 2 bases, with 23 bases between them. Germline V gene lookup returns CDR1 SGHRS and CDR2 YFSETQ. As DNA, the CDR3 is TGCGCCAGCAGCTTCCTAAAGCCGGGCCTCAGAGGCGCCTACGAGCAGTACTTC. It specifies CASSFLKPGLRGAYEQYF.

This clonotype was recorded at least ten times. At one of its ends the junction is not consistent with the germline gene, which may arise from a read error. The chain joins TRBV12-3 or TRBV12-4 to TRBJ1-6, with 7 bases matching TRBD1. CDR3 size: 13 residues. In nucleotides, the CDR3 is TGTGTCAGCAGGGGGATCGATAATTCACCCCTCCACTTT. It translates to CVSRGIDNSPLHF.

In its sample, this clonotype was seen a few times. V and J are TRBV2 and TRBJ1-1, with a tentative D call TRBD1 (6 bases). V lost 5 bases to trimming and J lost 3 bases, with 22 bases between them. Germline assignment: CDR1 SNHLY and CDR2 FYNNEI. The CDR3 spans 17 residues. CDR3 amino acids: CASSSWTATALHTEAFF. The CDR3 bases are TGTGCCAGCAGTAGCTGGACAGCCACCGCGTTGCACACTGAAGCTTTCTTT.

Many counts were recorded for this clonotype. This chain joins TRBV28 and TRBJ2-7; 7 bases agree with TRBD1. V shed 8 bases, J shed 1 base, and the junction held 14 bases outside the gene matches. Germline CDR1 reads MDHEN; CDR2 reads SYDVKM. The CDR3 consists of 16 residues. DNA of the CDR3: TGTGCCAGCTCTGAATACAGGGGTGAATATTCCTACGAGCAGTACTTC. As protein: CASSEYRGEYSYEQYF.

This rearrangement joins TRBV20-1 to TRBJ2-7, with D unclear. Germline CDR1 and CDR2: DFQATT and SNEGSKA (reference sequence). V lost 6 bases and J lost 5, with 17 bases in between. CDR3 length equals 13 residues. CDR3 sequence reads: CSAETSNPHEQYF. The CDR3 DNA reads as TGCAGTGCGGAGACATCGAATCCTCACGAGCAGTACTTC.

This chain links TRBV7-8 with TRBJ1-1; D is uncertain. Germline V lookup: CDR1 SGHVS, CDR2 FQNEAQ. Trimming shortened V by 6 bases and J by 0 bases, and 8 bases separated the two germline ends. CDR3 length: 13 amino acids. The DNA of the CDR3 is TGTGCCAGCAGGGTCGATATGAACACTGAAGCTTTCTTT. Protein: CASRVDMNTEAFF.